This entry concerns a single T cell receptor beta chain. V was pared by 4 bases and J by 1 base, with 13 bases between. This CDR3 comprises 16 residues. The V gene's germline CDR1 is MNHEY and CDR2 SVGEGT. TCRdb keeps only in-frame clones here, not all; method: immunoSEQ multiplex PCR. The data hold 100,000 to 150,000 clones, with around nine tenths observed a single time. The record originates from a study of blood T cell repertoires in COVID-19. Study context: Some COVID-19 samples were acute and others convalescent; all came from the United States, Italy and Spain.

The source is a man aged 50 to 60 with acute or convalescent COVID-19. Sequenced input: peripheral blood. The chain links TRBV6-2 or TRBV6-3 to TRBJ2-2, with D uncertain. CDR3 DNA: TGTGCCAGCAGTTCCCGCCTTCTAGGGAACACCGGGGAGCTGTTTTTT. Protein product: CASSSRLLGNTGELFF.